Given below is one T cell receptor (beta chain) in context. Its antigen remains unidentified. This sample is drawn from a study of early T cells in non-severe SARS-CoV-2 infection. In the study overall: Whole-blood bulk RNA, unsorted, was sequenced, and chains were unpaired.

Unique molecular identifiers (one per individual cDNA molecule) were attached. TCRdb recomputed calls from the 5' RACE reads with MiXCR, one row per CDR3 protein. Among 55,000 to 85,000 distinct CDR3 sequences listed, roughly an eighth were seen once. Study results and limitations: The matching step, a VDJdb search, favored anti-spike CD8 responses and missed private and CD4 specificities.

The sequence came from an adult who was a healthcare worker with PCR-confirmed SARS-CoV-2 infection or an uninfected control (not recorded which). The sequencing input was whole blood.

CDR3 DNA sequence: TGTGCCAGCAGTTACGGGACTCCGAACACTGAAGCTTTCTTT. As protein: CASSYGTPNTEAFF. This chain joins TRBV6-6 and TRBJ1-1; perhaps TRBD1 as D (5 bases). Germline V gene sequence: CDR1 MNHNY, CDR2 SVGAGI (reference sequence). This CDR3 has 14 residues. V dropped 2 bases and J dropped 1 base, with 8 bases sitting between them.